These 22 T cell receptor beta chains were all obtained from the same sample, sequenced in a study of blood T cell repertoires in COVID-19. Libraries were prepared by immunoSEQ multiplex PCR; TCRdb keeps only in-frame clonotypes and omits some of them. Among some 290,000 clones listed, around 91% were seen once. The sample was peripheral blood. The receptor set was obtained from a woman aged 40-49 years with COVID-19, enrolled during active disease.

This chain links TRBV5-1 with TRBJ1-1, with D tentatively TRBD1 (6 bases). Germline CDR1 SGHRS, CDR2 YFSETQ. Deletions cut 1 base from V and 1 base from J, with 8 bases between. There are 14 residues in the CDR3. Here the CDR3 DNA reads TGCGCCAGCAGCTTGAGACAGGAGAACACTGAAGCTTTCTTT. Its translation is CASSLRQENTEAFF.

The DNA of the CDR3 is TGTGCCAGCAGAATAGCCGCGGAGACCCAGTACTTC. This translates into CASRIAAETQYF. V usage is TRBV7-2 and J usage is TRBJ2-5; D is undetermined. The CDR3 length is 12 residues. V was clipped by 6 bases and J by 5 bases, with 10 bases between them. Germline V gene sequence: CDR1 SGHTA, CDR2 FQGNSA.

The J gene is TRBJ2-1, the V gene TRBV7-2; the D gene is possibly TRBD2 (7 bases). With 3 bases removed from V and 8 bases from J, the gap between germline ends came to 14 bases. CDR3 size: 14 residues. Germline values: CDR1 SGHTA, CDR2 FQGNSA. The CDR3 DNA follows: TGTGCCAGCAGCTTGTGGGGGGGGCCCTATGAGCAGTTCTTC. Amino acids: CASSLWGGPYEQFF.

This sequence joins TRBV7-9 and TRBJ2-2; TRBD2 matches at 10 bases. Germline CDR1 is SEHNR and CDR2 is FQNEAQ (reference sequence). This CDR3 is built from 17 residues. V was clipped by 4 bases and J by 4 bases; unmatched bases: 9. The CDR3 spells CASSSRVLAGTTGELFF. DNA for the CDR3: TGTGCCAGCAGCTCCCGGGTACTAGCGGGGACCACCGGGGAGCTGTTTTTT.

This chain uses TRBV5-4 with TRBJ1-2, with D tentatively TRBD1 (5 bases). The CDR3 consists of 14 residues. V was trimmed by 3 bases and J by 3 bases, leaving 12 bases between them. From germline, CDR1 is SGHNT and CDR2 YYREEE (reference sequence). CDR3 amino acids: CASSSSGTHYGYTF. The CDR3 bases are TGTGCCAGCAGCTCCTCCGGGACTCACTATGGCTACACCTTC.

This sequence joins TRBV5-1 and TRBJ2-2; perhaps TRBD1 as D (5 bases). This CDR3 region has 16 residues. The germline V gene encodes CDR1 SGHRS and CDR2 YFSETQ. V gave up 1 base and J gave up 5 bases, with 15 bases separating them. DNA of the CDR3: TGCGCCAGCAGCTTGAGGCAGGGCCAAGGGACCGGGGAGCTGTTTTTT. As protein: CASSLRQGQGTGELFF.

V and J are TRBV3-1 (or the pseudogene TRBV3-2) and TRBJ2-6; D may be TRBD2 (5 bases). V was cut by 1 base and J by 1 base, with 5 bases left in between. Germline V gene lookup returns CDR1 LGHDT and CDR2 YNNKEL (reference sequence). The CDR3 spans 15 residues. The CDR3 reads CASSQGGSGANVLTF. CDR3 coding DNA: TGTGCCAGCAGCCAAGGAGGGTCTGGGGCCAACGTCCTGACTTTC.

This chain connects TRBV9 to TRBJ1-2, with a tentative D call TRBD1 (5 bases). CDR1 is SGDLS and CDR2 is YYNGEE in the germline V gene. This CDR3 is built from 13 residues. Trimming took off 2 bases at V and 7 bases at J, with 12 bases between the two ends. This CDR3 is CASSVPGRGGYTF. CDR3 DNA sequence: TGTGCCAGCAGCGTCCCAGGGAGGGGTGGCTACACCTTC.

The CDR3 spells CASSVEREGTGELFF. DNA of the CDR3: TGTGCCAGCAGCGTTGAGCGGGAAGGCACCGGGGAGCTGTTTTTT. V is TRBV9 and J is TRBJ2-2, with 7 bases that match TRBD2. CDR3 length equals 15 residues. Germline V gene data show CDR1 as SGDLS and CDR2 as YYNGEE. After removal of 2 bases from V and 4 bases from J, the junction contained 5 bases not matched to a gene. Based on the CDR3 plus reference TRBV9 and TRBJ2-2, the full variable domain is DSGVTQTPKHLITATGQRVTLRCSPRSGDLSVYWYQQSLDQGLQFLIQYYNGEERAKGNILERFSAQQFPDLHSELNLSSLELGDSALYFCASSVEREGTGELFFGEGSRLTVL.

The rearrangement links TRBV6-1 to TRBJ1-2; D is possibly TRBD1 (5 bases). The V gene lost 3 bases and the J gene lost 0 bases, with 11 bases spanning the gap. The CDR3 sequence is 15 residues long. CDR1 and CDR2 (germline): MNHNS, SASEGT. CDR3 sequence: CASSEVGGPNYGYTF. CDR3 nucleotides: TGTGCCAGCAGTGAGGTCGGGGGACCTAACTATGGCTACACCTTC.

CDR3 region: CASSPGGQRIGEQYF. DNA for the CDR3: TGTGCCAGTAGTCCTGGGGGACAGCGTATCGGCGAGCAGTACTTC. The chain recombines TRBV19 with TRBJ2-7, with 7 positions matching TRBD1. Trimming took 5 bases from V and 6 from J; bases not matched to a gene: 13. Germline V CDR1 and CDR2: LNHDA, SQIVND (reference sequence). CDR3 length: 15 residues.

This clone has a handful of counts. V usage is TRBV5-1 and J usage is TRBJ1-1; D remains unclear. Germline V gene lookup returns CDR1 SGHRS and CDR2 YFSETQ. The germline V and J ends were trimmed by 4 bases and 1 base, with 11 bases remaining between them. The CDR3 has 14 amino acids. CDR3 in amino acids: CASSIGSANTEAFF. In DNA form, the CDR3 reads TGCGCCAGCAGCATCGGGTCGGCGAACACTGAAGCTTTCTTT.

This chain links TRBV7-6 with TRBJ1-5, with D perhaps matching TRBD1 (6 bases). Trimming removed 2 bases at V and 6 bases at J, with 20 bases between. Germline CDR1 is SGHVS and CDR2 is FNYEAQ. The CDR3 is made up of 17 amino acids. The CDR3 sequence: CASSLSPPQGLGQPQHF. The CDR3 coding sequence is TGTGCCAGCAGCTTATCCCCCCCTCAGGGGTTAGGTCAGCCCCAGCATTTT. Looking up the rest from reference TRBV7-6 and TRBJ1-5 gives the full variable domain: GAGVSQSPRYKVTKRGQDVALRCDPISGHVSLYWYRQALGQGPEFLTYFNYEAQQDKSGLPNDRFSAERPEGSISTLTIQRTEQRDSAMYRCASSLSPPQGLGQPQHFGDGTRLSIL.

The gene calls are TRBV27 and TRBJ1-5, with TRBD1 matching 7 bases. V lost 5 bases to trimming and J lost 10 bases; unmatched junction nucleotides: 8. This CDR3 spans 13 amino acids. The germline CDR1 and CDR2 sequences are MNHEY and SMNVEV (reference sequence). The CDR3 spells CASSPTGSKPQHF. CDR3 coding DNA: TGTGCCAGCAGTCCGACAGGGTCCAAACCCCAGCATTTT.

CDR3 DNA sequence: TGTGCCAGCAGCGCGCACAGGGGTGAGCATGAGCAGTTCTTC. It codes for CASSAHRGEHEQFF. The rearrangement links TRBV7-2 to TRBJ2-1; TRBD1 matches at 7 bases. The CDR3 totals 14 residues. Germline trimming cut 5 bases from V and 8 bases from J; bases unmatched to any gene: 9. Germline V CDR1 and CDR2: SGHTA, FQGNSA.

This clone was recorded at least ten times. The rearrangement links TRBV27 to TRBJ1-5; D ambiguous. In germline, CDR1 is MNHEY, CDR2 SMNVEV (reference sequence). V lost 6 bases, J lost 6 bases, and 15 bases lay in between. The CDR3 covers 14 residues. The chain's CDR3 is CASRPGRGFQPQHF. In nucleotides, the CDR3 is TGTGCCAGCAGACCCGGACGGGGATTTCAGCCCCAGCATTTT.

V gene TRBV27 combines with J gene TRBJ2-6; TRBD1 matches 8 bases. With 2 bases clipped from V and 0 bases from J, the junction kept 3 bases outside the gene matches. The germline gives CDR1 MNHEY, CDR2 SMNVEV (reference sequence). CDR3 length equals 17 residues. This CDR3 reads CASSLQGAPSGANVLTF. The CDR3 bases are TGTGCCAGCAGTTTACAGGGGGCCCCCTCTGGGGCCAACGTCCTGACTTTC.

The chain links TRBV3-1 (or the pseudogene TRBV3-2) to TRBJ2-5, with TRBD1 matching 8 bases. There are 15 residues in the CDR3. CDR1 and CDR2 (germline): LGHDT, YNNKEL (reference sequence). After removal of 3 bases from V and 2 bases from J, the junction contained 5 bases not matched to a gene. The CDR3 sequence is CASSHRGLGQETQYF. CDR3 nucleotide sequence: TGTGCCAGCAGCCACAGGGGGCTTGGGCAAGAGACCCAGTACTTC.

This clone occurred once. The rearrangement uses TRBV7-9 and TRBJ1-1, with D perhaps matching TRBD1 (5 bases). Trimming took 2 bases from V and 11 from J, leaving 12 bases between them. This CDR3 contains 12 residues. The germline CDR1 and CDR2 sequences are SEHNR and FQNEAQ (reference sequence). CDR3 loop: CASSLLQGGAFF. The CDR3 nucleotides are TGTGCCAGCAGCTTACTGCAGGGTGGGGCTTTCTTT.

This rearrangement joins TRBV7-9 to TRBJ1-2; 9 bases are a match to TRBD1. The CDR3 is 15 residues long. The junction had 2 bases not matched to a gene; V was cut back by 3 bases and J by 0 bases. Per the germline V gene, CDR1 is SEHNR and CDR2 is FQNEAQ (reference sequence). The DNA of the CDR3 is TGTGCCAGCAGCTTGGACAGGGGAGCTAACTATGGCTACACCTTC. Translation: CASSLDRGANYGYTF.

This clone was seen just once. This chain links TRBV28 with TRBJ2-5; TRBD1 matches at 7 bases. V lost 3 bases to trimming and J lost 3 bases; unmatched junction nucleotides: 4. Germline V gene lookup returns CDR1 MDHEN and CDR2 SYDVKM. The length of the CDR3 is 14 residues. The chain's CDR3 is CASSLTGREETQYF. CDR3 in DNA: TGTGCCAGCAGTTTGACAGGGCGGGAAGAGACCCAGTACTTC.

This clone occurred once. V is TRBV27 and J is TRBJ1-1; D may be TRBD1 (6 bases). V dropped 0 bases and J dropped 1 base, with 9 bases sitting between them. The germline V gene has CDR1 MNHEY and CDR2 SMNVEV (reference sequence). The CDR3 contains 15 residues. This CDR3 is CASSLSLTGNTEAFF. CDR3 DNA: TGTGCCAGCAGTTTATCTTTGACAGGGAACACTGAAGCTTTCTTT.